One sample yielded the 20 T cell receptor beta chains listed below, sequenced in a study of T-cell memory formation after mild COVID-19. TCRdb itself ran the 5' RACE reads through MiXCR, one entry per CDR3 protein. In the table there are hundreds of thousands of distinct CDR3 sequences, about 17% of which are singletons. Sequenced input: PBMCs or a T cell subset sorted from them (not recorded which). The source of these receptors is a man aged 18 to 29 who had mild COVID-19 (a few samples of this study predate the infection). Cell type and time point are not known.

V and J are TRBV15 and TRBJ1-5, with D unclear. V gave up 0 bases and J gave up 6 bases, with 6 bases separating them. The CDR3 totals 13 residues. Germline V gene lookup returns CDR1 LNHNV and CDR2 YYDKDF (reference sequence). The CDR3 reads CATSRDGGQPQHF. For the CDR3, the DNA is TGTGCCACCAGCAGAGATGGTGGTCAGCCCCAGCATTTT.

This clonotype was found a few times. The chain links TRBV11-2 to TRBJ2-7, with TRBD1 identical over 8 bases. With V trimmed by 2 bases and J by 5 bases, 8 bases remained unmatched. CDR1 and CDR2 (germline): SGHAT, FQNNGV. CDR3 length: 15 amino acids. CDR3 in amino acids: CASSLIQGATHEQYV. CDR3 DNA sequence: TGTGCCAGCAGCTTAATCCAGGGGGCTACCCACGAGCAGTACGTC.

This clonotype appeared a few times. This sequence joins TRBV7-2 and TRBJ1-2; D might be TRBD1 (6 bases). CDR3 length: 12 residues. The V end was cut by 8 bases, the J end by 4 bases, with 11 bases between. Germline CDR1 reads SGHTA; CDR2 reads FQGNSA. The CDR3 loop reads CASGNRVYGYTF. The CDR3 DNA is TGTGCCAGCGGCAACAGGGTCTATGGCTACACCTTC.

J is TRBJ2-7 and V is TRBV5-1; D ambiguous. There are 16 residues in the CDR3. The V gene's germline CDR1 is SGHRS and CDR2 YFSETQ. V was clipped by 1 base and J by 0 bases, with 14 bases between them. The CDR3 loop is CASSLTVGPSSYEQYF. CDR3 in DNA: TGCGCCAGCAGCTTGACTGTCGGGCCTAGCTCCTACGAGCAGTACTTC.

The sample holds many counts of this clonotype. V gene TRBV18 combines with J gene TRBJ2-7; 8 bases align to TRBD1. Losses at the gene ends were 1 base for V and 2 bases for J; bases not matched to a gene: 1. This CDR3 region has 14 residues. The germline V gene has CDR1 KGHSH and CDR2 LQKENI. CDR3: CASSPRQGTYEQYV. In nucleotides, the CDR3 is TGTGCCAGCTCACCACGACAGGGGACCTACGAGCAGTACGTC.

This clonotype was seen a few times. This chain joins TRBV6-5 and TRBJ1-5; no firm D call. V lost 0 bases to trimming and J lost 1 base, with 13 bases between them. The length of the CDR3 is 17 residues. The germline V gene encodes CDR1 MNHEY and CDR2 SVGAGI. The CDR3 loop is CASSYSFPPTSNQPQHF. CDR3 in DNA: TGTGCCAGCAGTTACTCGTTTCCTCCCACAAGCAATCAGCCCCAGCATTTT.

The V call is TRBV7-6, the J call TRBJ2-1, with TRBD2 matching over 10 bases. Looked up from germline, CDR1 is SGHVS and CDR2 is FNYEAQ. V shed 5 bases, J shed 8 bases, and the junction held 9 bases outside the gene matches. The CDR3 extends over 15 amino acids. The CDR3 DNA sequence: TGTGCCAGCAGCGTGCTCAGCGGGGGGGCGGATGAGCAGTTCTTC. It specifies CASSVLSGGADEQFF.

V gene TRBV6-2 or TRBV6-3 combines with J gene TRBJ1-5, with 7 bases that match TRBD1. V was pared by 6 bases and J by 1 base, with 6 bases of the junction left unmatched. CDR3 length equals 15 residues. From germline, CDR1 is MNHEY and CDR2 SVGEGT. In DNA, the CDR3 is TGTGCCAGCAGGACAGGGATTCGCAGCAATCAGCCCCAGCATTTT. It specifies CASRTGIRSNQPQHF.

This clonotype was recorded a few times. The chain joins TRBV12-3 or TRBV12-4 to TRBJ1-5; TRBD1 might be the D (6 bases). The CDR3 is 14 amino acids. With 6 bases removed from V and 6 bases from J, the gap between germline ends came to 15 bases. The CDR3 nucleotides read TGTGCCAGCAGCTACACAGGGATAGGTCAGCCCCAGCATTTT. Its translation is CASSYTGIGQPQHF.

This chain joins TRBV6-6 and TRBJ1-5; D remains unclear. This CDR3 region has 14 residues. V was shortened by 2 bases and J by 1 base, with 6 bases between the two germline ends. CDR1 and CDR2 from the germline V gene are MNHNY and SVGAGI (reference sequence). Here the CDR3 DNA reads TGTGCCAGCAGTTACCCCGACAGCAATCAGCCCCAGCATTTT. Translation: CASSYPDSNQPQHF.

This clonotype was detected many times. This chain links TRBV4-2 with TRBJ2-6; D call uncertain. CDR3 length: 16 amino acids. Germline values: CDR1 LGHNA, CDR2 YNFKEQ. V dropped 4 bases and J dropped 1 base, with 11 bases sitting between them. Here the CDR3 reads CASSPFADSGANVLTF. The DNA for the CDR3 is TGTGCCAGCAGCCCATTCGCCGATTCTGGGGCCAACGTCCTGACTTTC.

The chain is built from TRBV12-3 or TRBV12-4 and TRBJ2-1; D is unclear. Trimming removed 6 bases from V and 9 bases from J, with 9 bases in between. This CDR3 region has 11 residues. CDR3 region: CASSTYFEQFF. The CDR3 region has the DNA TGTGCCAGCAGCACTTATTTTGAGCAGTTCTTC.

CDR3 loop: CATSDTERGEQYF. CDR3 DNA sequence: TGTGCCACCAGTGATACAGAAAGGGGCGAGCAGTACTTC. The rearrangement links TRBV24-1 to TRBJ2-7, with a possible D match to TRBD1 (5 bases). CDR3 length: 13 amino acids. Germline CDR1 is KGHDR and CDR2 is SFDVKD. V was trimmed by 3 bases and J by 6 bases, leaving 11 bases between them.

Details on this clonotype: An end of the junction does not agree with germline; a read error may underlie this. The chain carries TRBV18 and TRBJ1-5, with D perhaps matching TRBD1 (6 bases). Germline CDR1 KGHSH, CDR2 LQKENI. This CDR3 spans 14 amino acids. The CDR3 sequence: CASSPQGVVQPQHF. CDR3 nucleotides: TGTGCCAGCTCCCCACAGGGTGTGGTTCAGCCCCAGCATTTT. The full variable domain, rest sourced from reference TRBV18 and TRBJ1-5, is NAGVMQNPRHLVRRRGQEARLRCSPMKGHSHVYWYRQLPEEGLKFMVYLQKENIIDESGMPKERFSAEFPKEGPSILRIQQVVRGDSAAYFCASSPQGVVQPQHFGDGTRLSIL.

This clonotype was detected many times. This chain uses TRBV12-3 or TRBV12-4 with TRBJ2-3; 8 nucleotides match TRBD2. The V and J ends lost 4 bases and 6 bases, in that order; junction bases with no gene match: 9. The CDR3 length is 15 residues. The CDR3 is CASSSNSGARDTQYF. CDR3 DNA: TGTGCCAGCAGTTCGAATAGCGGGGCCCGGGATACGCAGTATTTT.

The chain carries TRBV6-2 or TRBV6-3 and TRBJ1-2; D is ambiguous. CDR3 length: 11 residues. The germline V gene has CDR1 MNHEY and CDR2 SVGEGT. V was shortened by 8 bases and J by 5 bases, with 9 bases between the two germline ends. CDR3 in DNA: TGTGCCAGCGGAGGGAGTTATGGCTACACCTTC. Protein product: CASGGSYGYTF.

This clonotype has more than one count but fewer than ten. The chain has TRBV28 and TRBJ2-5; 9 bases map to TRBD1. In germline, CDR1 is MDHEN, CDR2 SYDVKM. Trimming removed 3 bases from V and 0 bases from J; junction bases left unmatched: 11. CDR3 length: 18 residues. CDR3 loop: CASSFYTGGQGYQETQYF. CDR3 coding DNA: TGTGCCAGCAGTTTTTATACAGGGGGCCAAGGGTACCAAGAGACCCAGTACTTC.

The chain is built from TRBV5-6 and TRBJ2-7; D call uncertain. In germline, CDR1 is SGHDT, CDR2 YYEEEE. This CDR3 is built from 15 residues. Trimming left V 3 bases short and J 3 bases short, with 16 bases between. CDR3 amino acids: CASSSGTSPIYEQYV. The CDR3, as DNA: TGTGCCAGCAGCTCGGGCACCTCCCCTATCTACGAGCAGTACGTC.

V and J are TRBV6-5 and TRBJ2-2; D call uncertain. Germline assignment: CDR1 MNHEY and CDR2 SVGAGI. The CDR3 runs to 14 residues. The V gene lost 3 bases and the J gene lost 2 bases, with 7 bases spanning the gap. For the CDR3, the DNA is TGTGCCAGCAGTTATGCGCTTAACACCGGGGAGCTGTTTTTT. Translating it yields CASSYALNTGELFF.

The V gene is TRBV7-3, the J gene TRBJ2-7; 8 nucleotides line up with TRBD1. The CDR3 is 15 residues long. Germline V gives CDR1 SGHTA, CDR2 FQGTGA. The V and J ends lost 3 bases and 0 bases, in that order; junction bases with no gene match: 4. The DNA for the CDR3 is TGTGCCAGCAGCTTTGGACAGGGAGGCTCCTACGAGCAGTACTTC. This gives the protein CASSFGQGGSYEQYF.